One and the same sample provided the 21 T cell receptor beta chains below, sequenced in a study of primary melanoma T cells and metastatic recurrence. Profiling relied on immunoSEQ multiplex PCR, and the TCRdb table lists in-frame clones only, not all of them. The sample records approximately 270 clones, around 68% being singletons. Sample: melanoma tumor tissue. Source of these receptors: a human donor with melanoma.

The chain employs TRBV11-3 and TRBJ1-3; no clear D. The CDR3 extends over 15 amino acids. V was pared by 5 bases and J by 0 bases, with 11 bases between. Germline V gives CDR1 SGHNT, CDR2 YENEEA. CDR3 DNA: TGTGCCAGCAGCCAAGGACGGGTCTCTGGAAACACCATATATTTT. Protein product: CASSQGRVSGNTIYF. Combining the CDR3 with reference TRBV11-3 and TRBJ1-3 gives the whole variable domain EAGVVQSPRYKIIEKKQPVAFWCNPISGHNTLYWYLQNLGQGPELLIRYENEEAVDDSQLPKDRFSAERLKGVDSTLKIQPAELGDSAVYLCASSQGRVSGNTIYFGEGSWLTVV.

The chain joins TRBV19 to TRBJ1-1, with D possibly matching TRBD1 (6 bases). The V end lost 7 bases, the J end lost 2 bases, and 14 bases lay between the germline ends. CDR1 and CDR2 from the germline V gene are LNHDA and SQIVND (reference sequence). The CDR3 has 14 amino acids. The CDR3 here is CASIGGAVNTEAFF. CDR3 DNA sequence: TGTGCCAGTATCGGGGGGGCAGTTAACACTGAAGCTTTCTTT.

This clone has just a few counts. The chain couples TRBV15 to TRBJ2-3, with 12 bases aligning to TRBD2. V was pared by 0 bases and J by 5 bases, with 6 bases of the junction left unmatched. CDR1 is LNHNV, CDR2 YYDKDF, per germline (reference sequence). The CDR3 sequence is 17 residues long. CDR3 amino acids: CATSRDLLAGGLDTQYF. CDR3 DNA: TGTGCCACCAGCAGAGATCTACTAGCGGGAGGACTAGATACGCAGTATTTT. Looking up the rest from reference TRBV15 and TRBJ2-3 gives the full variable domain: DAMVIQNPRYQVTQFGKPVTLSCSQTLNHNVMYWYQQKSSQAPKLLFHYYDKDFNNEADTPDNFQSRRPNTSFCFLDIRSPGLGDTAMYLCATSRDLLAGGLDTQYFGPGTRLTVL.

This chain joins TRBV19 and TRBJ2-6, with D tentatively TRBD1 or TRBD2 (6 bases each). The CDR3 covers 16 residues. Germline V gene sequence: CDR1 LNHDA, CDR2 SQIVND (reference sequence). Trimming removed 3 bases at V and 2 bases at J, with 11 bases between. CDR3 nucleotides: TGTGCCAGTAGTATTAGGGGGGAACCTGGGGCCAACGTCCTGACTTTC. The encoded protein is CASSIRGEPGANVLTF.

The genes are TRBV5-1 and TRBJ2-1, with a weak D call TRBD1 (6 bases). The CDR3 has 14 residues. Deletions cut 4 bases from V and 3 bases from J, with 11 bases between. Germline CDR1 SGHRS, CDR2 YFSETQ. The DNA of the CDR3 is TGCGCCAGCAGCCCGCAGGGGATCTACAATGAGCAGTTCTTC. This codes for CASSPQGIYNEQFF. The full variable domain, rest sourced from reference TRBV5-1 and TRBJ2-1, is KAGVTQTPRYLIKTRGQQVTLSCSPISGHRSVSWYQQTPGQGLQFLFEYFSETQRNKGNFPGRFSGRQFSNSRSEMNVSTLELGDSALYLCASSPQGIYNEQFFGPGTRLTVL.

J is TRBJ1-6 and V is TRBV5-1; 9 bases align to TRBD1. V was pared by 4 bases and J by 2 bases, with 16 bases of the junction left unmatched. The CDR3 has 20 amino acids. Germline V gene lookup returns CDR1 SGHRS and CDR2 YFSETQ. The CDR3 reads CASSAGQGNYPSPYNSPLHF. The CDR3 nucleotides read TGCGCCAGCAGCGCGGGACAGGGAAATTACCCAAGTCCCTATAATTCACCCCTCCACTTT.

The rearrangement uses TRBV10-2 and TRBJ2-3, with TRBD2 matching over 10 bases. Trimming cost V 7 bases and J 5 bases; bases outside gene matches: 12. Germline values: CDR1 WSHSY, CDR2 SAAADI. There are 16 residues in the CDR3. The CDR3 is CASKRLQLAGEDTQYF. The DNA of the CDR3 is TGCGCCAGCAAGAGGCTCCAGCTAGCGGGAGAAGATACGCAGTATTTT.

The sample holds a few counts of this clone. The V and J genes are TRBV11-3 and TRBJ2-1; 8 nucleotides match TRBD2. J lost 4 bases, V lost 5 bases, and 10 bases had no gene match. The CDR3 is 16 residues long. The germline V gene encodes CDR1 SGHNT and CDR2 YENEEA. Here the CDR3 reads CASSPGGSGSYNEQFF. The CDR3 region has the DNA TGTGCCAGCAGCCCAGGTGGGAGCGGGAGTTACAATGAGCAGTTCTTC.

The chain is built from TRBV29-1 and TRBJ1-5; tentative D call: TRBD1 (6 bases). CDR3 length: 13 amino acids. With 0 bases removed from V and 8 bases from J, the gap between germline ends came to 11 bases. Germline lookup yields CDR1 SQVTM and CDR2 ANQGSEA. The CDR3 nucleotides read TGCAGCGTTGAAGATACCAGGGGAGAGCCCCAGCATTTT. It codes for CSVEDTRGEPQHF.

This rearrangement joins TRBV10-3 to TRBJ2-7, with D possibly matching TRBD2 (5 bases). V lost 2 bases, J lost 6 bases, and 11 bases lay in between. Germline V gives CDR1 ENHRY, CDR2 SYGVKD. CDR3 size: 13 residues. CDR3 DNA sequence: TGTGCCATCAGTGAGGGTAGAGGGTTCGAGCAGTACTTC. Its translation: CAISEGRGFEQYF.

The chain couples TRBV28 to TRBJ1-5; D call uncertain. CDR1 and CDR2 (germline): MDHEN, SYDVKM. This CDR3 spans 14 amino acids. V lost 6 bases and J 3 bases, leaving 12 bases between the germline ends. CDR3 sequence: CASSAARVNQPQHF. In DNA, the CDR3 is TGTGCCAGCAGCGCCGCTAGGGTCAATCAGCCCCAGCATTTT.

The chain carries TRBV29-1 and TRBJ2-3; 9 positions match TRBD2. Germline assignment: CDR1 SQVTM and CDR2 ANQGSEA. CDR3 length: 15 amino acids. V lost 7 bases, J lost 4 bases, and 12 bases stayed unmatched. For the CDR3, the DNA is TGCAGCGGGTTTGGAGTAGCGGGGGAGGCAGATACGCAGTATTTT. Its protein product is CSGFGVAGEADTQYF.

Only a few counts were recorded for this clone. The rearrangement joins TRBV15 to TRBJ2-1; TRBD1 agrees at 7 bases. The CDR3 covers 14 residues. The ends lost 1 base at V and 6 bases at J; junction bases unmatched: 3. Per the germline V gene, CDR1 is LNHNV and CDR2 is YYDKDF (reference sequence). For the CDR3, the DNA is TGTGCCACCAGCAGAGGACAGGGCGCCAATGAGCAGTTCTTC. Amino acid sequence: CATSRGQGANEQFF.

The J gene is TRBJ2-6, the V gene TRBV9, with 8 bases lining up with TRBD1. CDR1 is SGDLS, CDR2 YYNGEE, per germline. J lost 0 bases, V lost 5 bases, and 1 base had no gene match. The CDR3 has 15 amino acids. DNA for the CDR3: TGTGCCAGCAGTGGACAGGGCTCTGGGGCCAACGTCCTGACTTTC. The encoded protein is CASSGQGSGANVLTF.

This clone was counted a few times. The chain uses TRBV11-3 and TRBJ1-4, with TRBD1 identical over 8 bases. The trim removed 5 bases at V and 6 bases at J, leaving 8 bases unmatched. Germline V gene data show CDR1 as SGHNT and CDR2 as YENEEA. The CDR3 is 15 amino acids. The CDR3 spells CASSPGTGYHEKLFF. In DNA form, the CDR3 reads TGTGCCAGCAGCCCTGGGACAGGATATCATGAAAAACTGTTTTTT.

A few counts support this clone. The V call is TRBV6-8, the J call TRBJ2-2; weak D call: TRBD2 (6 bases). The CDR3 sequence is 14 residues long. Trimming left V 6 bases short and J 3 bases short, with 11 bases between. Germline V CDR1 and CDR2: MNHGY, SAAAGT. CDR3 in amino acids: CASRGGVYTGELFF. The CDR3 DNA follows: TGTGCCAGCAGAGGCGGGGTCTACACCGGGGAGCTGTTTTTT.

This clone was detected a few times. The chain carries TRBV19 and TRBJ2-3; 7 bases map to TRBD1. From germline, CDR1 is LNHDA and CDR2 SQIVND (reference sequence). With V trimmed by 6 bases and J by 5 bases, 2 bases remained unmatched. The CDR3 spans 12 residues. CDR3 region: CASSNRGDTQYF. The CDR3 DNA reads as TGTGCCAGTAGCAACAGGGGAGATACGCAGTATTTT.

The rearrangement links TRBV2 to TRBJ2-7; TRBD1 matches 7 bases. The junction had 8 bases not matched to a gene; V was cut back by 9 bases and J by 3 bases. Germline V CDR1 and CDR2: SNHLY, FYNNEI. The CDR3 totals 13 residues. CDR3 DNA sequence: TGTGCCAGGGGAAAAGGGACAGTCTACGAGCAGTACTTC. Its translation is CARGKGTVYEQYF.

The chain employs TRBV18 and TRBJ2-6; 10 nucleotides line up with TRBD1. The germline V gene encodes CDR1 KGHSH and CDR2 LQKENI. The CDR3 extends over 16 amino acids. The junction had 5 bases not matched to a gene; V was cut back by 5 bases and J by 4 bases. CDR3 in amino acids: CASSRQGAQGANVLTF. CDR3 DNA: TGTGCCAGCTCAAGACAGGGGGCGCAAGGGGCCAACGTCCTGACTTTC.

This clone came up a few times. The V and J genes are TRBV19 and TRBJ1-2, with a tentative D call TRBD1 (5 bases). Germline CDR1 LNHDA, CDR2 SQIVND (reference sequence). This CDR3 is built from 14 residues. The V end lost 6 bases, the J end lost 5 bases, and 16 bases lay between the germline ends. CDR3 bases: TGTGCCAGTAGACAGAGGGGATCACTATATGGCTACACCTTC. Encoded protein: CASRQRGSLYGYTF.

CDR3 amino acids: CASSLPGRLRNEQFF. CDR3 nucleotides: TGTGCCAGCAGTTTACCAGGGAGGCTTAGGAATGAGCAGTTCTTC. The rearrangement joins TRBV28 to TRBJ2-1; weak D call: TRBD2 (6 bases). Germline CDR1 reads MDHEN; CDR2 reads SYDVKM. With 2 bases removed from V and 7 bases from J, the gap between germline ends came to 15 bases. This CDR3 contains 15 residues.